Listed below are T cell receptor beta chains from one sample, sequenced in a study of OX40 agonist ivuxolimab in advanced cancers. Assay used: immunoSEQ multiplex PCR; TCRdb lists only in-frame clones, some missing. Of over 55,000 clones listed, 70% to 90% are singletons. Sequencing used CD4+ or CD8+ T cells sorted from blood, obtained in a trial of the OX40 agonist ivuxolimab. These receptors were taken from an adult with an advanced solid tumor such as melanoma, head and neck, liver or kidney cancer. CDR3s include the opening cysteine and the closing phenylalanine or tryptophan. The D gene is left open where the match is weak. Only part of the rows carry a size: once, few, many, or a class if the clone is expanded.

len,d_gene,abundance,j_gene,v_gene,CDR3aa,CDR3nt
16,TRBD2,.,TRBJ2-5,TRBV5-1,CASSLRLAGEQETQYF,TGCGCCAGCAGCCTGCGACTAGCGGGGGAACAAGAGACCCAGTACTTC
20,TRBD2,.,TRBJ2-4,TRBV7-8,CASSLGVSGRESLAKNIQYF,TGTGCCAGCAGCTTAGGGGTTAGCGGGAGGGAATCGCTAGCCAAAAACATTCAGTACTTC
17,TRBD2,.,TRBJ2-2,TRBV10-3,CAISELAGAGDTGELFF,TGTGCCATCAGTGAGCTAGCGGGAGCTGGGGACACCGGGGAGCTGTTTTTT
18,.,.,TRBJ1-4,TRBV25-1,CASSERPRQPFTNEKLFF,TGTGCCAGCAGTGAAAGGCCCCGGCAACCCTTTACTAATGAAAAACTGTTTTTT
14,TRBD2,.,TRBJ2-1,TRBV5-4,CASSPGTSYNEQFF,TGTGCCAGCAGCCCTGGGACTAGCTACAATGAGCAGTTCTTC
15,.,.,TRBJ2-1,TRBV18,CASSPKATYYNEQFF,TGTGCCAGCTCACCAAAGGCGACATATTACAATGAGCAGTTCTTC
14,TRBD2,.,TRBJ2-3,TRBV5-5,CASSLGGRGDTQYF,TGTGCCAGCAGCTTGGGCGGGAGAGGGGATACGCAGTATTTT
15,TRBD2,.,TRBJ2-6,TRBV11-3,CASSPGGPGANVLTF,TGTGCCAGCAGCCCGGGGGGGCCTGGGGCCAACGTCCTGACTTTC
12,.,.,TRBJ2-2,TRBV30,CALRQNTGELFF,TGTGCCTTACGACAGAACACCGGGGAGCTGTTTTTT
14,TRBD1,.,TRBJ1-5,TRBV10-3,CATALGQGPQPQHF,TGTGCCACCGCACTAGGACAGGGACCTCAGCCCCAGCATTTT
11,.,.,TRBJ1-2,TRBV28,CASFGNYGYTF,TGTGCCAGCTTTGGTAACTATGGCTACACCTTC
16,.,.,TRBJ1-4,TRBV27,CASSLLSGDPNEKLFF,TGTGCCAGCAGTCTCCTCTCAGGGGATCCTAATGAAAAACTGTTTTTT
17,TRBD2,.,TRBJ2-2,TRBV7-2,CASSSIGLAANTGELFF,TGTGCCAGCAGCTCGATTGGACTAGCGGCGAACACCGGGGAGCTGTTTTTT
14,TRBD1,.,TRBJ2-5,TRBV7-7,CASSYGTGEKTQYF,TGTGCCAGCAGCTACGGGACAGGGGAAAAGACCCAGTACTTC
17,.,many,TRBJ2-2,TRBV7-3,CASSSPGARGGTGELFF,TGTGCCAGCAGCTCTCCTGGGGCCAGGGGAGGCACCGGGGAGCTGTTTTTT
14,.,once,TRBJ2-2,TRBV7-9,CASSLAGNTGELFF,TGTGCCAGCAGCTTAGCGGGGAACACCGGGGAGCTGTTTTTT
12,.,.,TRBJ1-2,TRBV5-4,CASSLFMDGYTF,TGTGCCAGCAGCTTGTTTATGGATGGCTACACCTTC
16,TRBD1,.,TRBJ2-3,TRBV4-2,CASSLSGTGVEDTQYF,TGTGCCAGCAGCCTATCCGGGACAGGGGTGGAAGATACGCAGTATTTT
15,.,.,TRBJ2-1,TRBV28,CASSPPWGSGNEQFF,TGTGCCAGCAGTCCCCCTTGGGGGAGTGGAAATGAGCAGTTCTTC
17,TRBD2,once,TRBJ2-3,TRBV28,CASRLAGLSSRTDTQYF,TGTGCCAGCAGACTAGCGGGCCTCTCTAGCCGCACAGATACGCAGTATTTT
14,.,.,TRBJ2-1,TRBV6-4,CASSDFSSGNEQFF,TGTGCCAGCAGTGACTTCAGTAGCGGCAATGAGCAGTTCTTC
16,TRBD1,.,TRBJ1-5,TRBV4-1,CASSQDGTGTDQPQHF,TGCGCCAGCAGCCAAGACGGGACAGGTACTGATCAGCCCCAGCATTTT
13,.,.,TRBJ2-1,TRBV19,CASAANRDNEQFF,TGTGCCAGTGCGGCGAACAGGGACAATGAGCAGTTCTTC
13,.,.,TRBJ1-1,TRBV5-6,CASLIGQGAEAFF,TGTGCCAGTCTAATCGGGCAAGGCGCTGAAGCTTTCTTT
12,.,few,TRBJ1-5,TRBV19,CASSIAGIPQHF,TGTGCCAGTAGTATTGCGGGGATCCCCCAGCATTTT
16,.,.,TRBJ2-3,TRBV5-6,CASSLKPSAWADTQYF,TGTGCCAGCAGCTTGAAGCCCAGCGCCTGGGCAGATACGCAGTATTTT
17,.,.,TRBJ1-3,TRBV7-8,CASSLAGSAVSGNTIYF,TGTGCCAGCAGCTTAGCGGGGTCGGCGGTATCTGGAAACACCATATATTTT
13,.,.,TRBJ2-7,TRBV28,CASSRPFDVEQYF,TGTGCCAGCAGTCGACCCTTCGATGTCGAGCAGTACTTC
16,TRBD2,.,TRBJ2-1,TRBV4-1,CASSQAGGGALREQFF,TGCGCCAGCAGCCAAGCTGGCGGGGGGGCCCTACGTGAGCAGTTCTTC
15,.,.,TRBJ2-3,TRBV30,CAWTDLKFRTDTQYF,TGTGCCTGGACGGACTTAAAATTTCGCACAGATACGCAGTATTTT
18,.,.,TRBJ2-5,TRBV21-1,CASSKGRTSGPPQETQYF,TGTGCCAGCAGCAAAGGCAGGACTAGCGGGCCCCCCCAAGAGACCCAGTACTTC
15,.,.,TRBJ2-3,TRBV9,CASSRSSDLVDTQYF,TGTGCCAGCAGCCGGTCTAGCGACTTAGTGGATACGCAGTATTTT
14,TRBD2,.,TRBJ2-2,TRBV7-6,CASSLWGGTGELFF,TGTGCCAGCAGCTTGTGGGGGGGTACCGGGGAGCTGTTTTTT
13,.,.,TRBJ1-2,TRBV29-1,CSVGDRSNYGYTF,TGCAGCGTGGGGGACCGCTCTAACTATGGCTACACCTTC
11,.,.,TRBJ1-1,TRBV28,CASSVGDEAFF,TGTGCCAGCAGCGTCGGGGATGAAGCTTTCTTT
15,TRBD1,.,TRBJ2-2,TRBV9,CASSGSGGNTGELFF,TGTGCCAGCAGCGGATCAGGGGGGAACACCGGGGAGCTGTTTTTT
13,.,.,TRBJ1-1,TRBV6-5,CASSESGGREAFF,TGTGCCAGCAGTGAGAGTGGGGGGAGGGAGGCTTTCTTT
11,.,few,TRBJ2-1,TRBV11-1,CASSLGDGQFF,TGTGCCAGCAGCTTGGGGGATGGGCAGTTCTTC
11,.,.,TRBJ2-7,TRBV9,CASSVVVGQYF,TGTGCCAGCAGCGTAGTGGTGGGGCAGTACTTC
11,.,.,TRBJ2-2,TRBV7-9,CASSLARELFF,TGTGCCAGCAGCCTAGCGAGGGAGCTGTTTTTT
13,.,.,TRBJ1-2,TRBV2,CASSEGRDKGYTF,TGTGCCAGCAGTGAAGGACGGGACAAGGGCTACACCTTC
13,TRBD1,.,TRBJ1-2,TRBV6-5,CASRQGLNYGYTF,TGTGCCAGCAGACAGGGGCTTAACTATGGCTACACCTTC
14,.,.,TRBJ2-3,TRBV4-3,CASSQDGRTDTQYF,TGCGCCAGCAGCCAAGATGGGAGGACAGATACGCAGTATTTT
15,.,.,TRBJ2-1,TRBV7-3,CASSLGPSEYNEQFF,TGTGCCAGCAGCTTGGGGCCTAGCGAATACAATGAGCAGTTCTTC
15,.,many,TRBJ1-5,TRBV6-6,CASRDRASGNQPQHF,TGTGCCAGCAGAGACCGGGCCTCTGGCAATCAGCCCCAGCATTTT
13,.,once,TRBJ1-1,TRBV10-1,CASSASLNTEAFF,TGCGCCAGCAGTGCCAGCTTGAACACTGAAGCTTTCTTT